Below are 16 T cell receptor beta chains sequenced from a single sample in a study of shared clonotypes between healthy human individuals. Produced via immunoSEQ multiplex PCR; TCRdb's table is partial and in-frame only. This table has 400,000 to 500,000 clones, 79% appearing once. Sequenced sample: PBMCs. Receptors were obtained from a woman between 35 and 50 years old in good health. Some clones in this sample may be carry-over from other donors' samples.

This chain links TRBV7-7 with TRBJ2-5; D may match TRBD1 or TRBD2 (6 bases each). V gave up 2 bases and J gave up 2 bases, with 9 bases separating them. Germline CDR1 reads SSHAT; CDR2 reads FNYEAQ (reference sequence). The CDR3 extends over 14 amino acids. The DNA for the CDR3 is TGTGCCAGCAGCTTAATAGGGGGGCAAGAGACCCAGTACTTC. Encoded protein: CASSLIGGQETQYF.

The J gene is TRBJ2-1, the V gene TRBV14; 7 bases are a match to TRBD2. The J segment lost 7 bases and the V segment lost 4 bases, leaving 10 bases of the junction unmatched. The CDR3 spans 15 residues. Looked up from germline, CDR1 is SGHDN and CDR2 is FVKESK. CDR3 sequence reads: CASSPGRGVWNEQFF. DNA for the CDR3: TGTGCCAGCAGCCCCGGACGGGGGGTGTGGAATGAGCAGTTCTTC.

The V call is TRBV5-4, the J call TRBJ2-3; TRBD2 matches at 13 bases. Germline CDR1 reads SGHNT; CDR2 reads YYREEE (reference sequence). With 4 bases clipped from V and 3 bases from J, the junction kept 8 bases outside the gene matches. CDR3 size: 17 residues. CDR3 protein: CASSPGLAGVKTDTQYF. CDR3 coding DNA: TGTGCCAGCAGCCCCGGACTAGCGGGAGTGAAGACAGATACGCAGTATTTT.

The rearrangement joins TRBV6-1 to TRBJ2-5, with D perhaps matching TRBD1 (6 bases). V was clipped by 7 bases and J by 7 bases, with 19 bases between them. CDR1 MNHNS and CDR2 SASEGT come from the germline V gene. The CDR3 is 14 residues long. The CDR3 region has the DNA TGTGCCAGCAAAAGGTCAGGCCGAGGGGGGACCCAGTACTTC. Its protein is CASKRSGRGGTQYF.

The rearrangement uses TRBV6-1 and TRBJ2-5; TRBD2 agrees at 10 bases. The germline CDR1 and CDR2 sequences are MNHNS and SASEGT. With V trimmed by 7 bases and J by 1 base, 6 bases remained unmatched. CDR3 size: 15 residues. The DNA of the CDR3 is TGTGCCAGCAAGGGGACTAGCGTCCCCCAAGAGACCCAGTACTTC. Its translation is CASKGTSVPQETQYF.

CDR3 loop: CASSLEGANIQYF. CDR3 sequence (DNA): TGCGCCAGCAGCTTGGAGGGGGCAAACATTCAGTACTTC. The chain is built from TRBV5-1 and TRBJ2-4, with 7 bases lining up with TRBD1. The trim removed 0 bases at V and 6 bases at J, leaving 0 bases unmatched. The CDR3 consists of 13 residues. Germline lookup yields CDR1 SGHRS and CDR2 YFSETQ.

On this clone: A read error is likely here: a far larger clone is one base away. Other DNA sequences within the sample encode an identical CDR3. V usage is TRBV10-3 and J usage is TRBJ2-3; 16 nucleotides match TRBD2. The germline V gene encodes CDR1 ENHRY and CDR2 SYGVKD. The CDR3 covers 17 residues. CDR3 nucleotides: TGTGCCATCAGTGAGAAGGGACTAGCGGGAGGGACAGATACGCAGTATTTC. Amino acids: CAISEKGLAGGTDTQYF.

In this sample, this clone turned up a few times. Other DNA sequences from this sample encode an identical CDR3 as well. CDR3 residues: CASSVGGNEKLFF. The DNA of the CDR3 is TGTGCCAGCAGCGTTGGCGGTAATGAAAAACTGTTTTTT. J is TRBJ1-4 and V is TRBV9, with D hard to call. There are 13 residues in the CDR3. Germline values: CDR1 SGDLS, CDR2 YYNGEE. V lost 2 bases and J lost 4, with 6 bases in between.

The genes are TRBV30 and TRBJ1-2, with a tentative D call TRBD1 (5 bases). The CDR3 totals 15 residues. V dropped 2 bases and J dropped 8 bases, with 21 bases sitting between them. Germline CDR1 is GTSNPN and CDR2 is SVGIG (reference sequence). CDR3 sequence (DNA): TGTGCCTGGAGTCCGACACAGGTCCCTGTGAGCGGCTACACCTTC. This translates into CAWSPTQVPVSGYTF. Based on the CDR3 plus reference TRBV30 and TRBJ1-2, the full variable domain is SQTIHQWPATLVQPVGSPLSLECTVEGTSNPNLYWYRQAAGRGLQLLFYSVGIGQISSEVPQNLSASRPQDRQFILSSKKLLLSDSGFYLCAWSPTQVPVSGYTFGSGTRLTVV.

The J gene is TRBJ1-6, the V gene TRBV30, with 10 nucleotides matching TRBD1. Germline CDR1 GTSNPN, CDR2 SVGIG (reference sequence). This CDR3 contains 14 residues. J lost 7 bases, V lost 5 bases, and 5 bases had no gene match. The CDR3 loop reads CAWARDRGNSPLHF. The CDR3 nucleotides are TGTGCCTGGGCGCGGGACAGGGGAAATTCACCCCTCCACTTT.

A few counts support this clone. V and J are TRBV6-4 and TRBJ2-2; tentatively, D is TRBD1 or TRBD2 (6 bases each). The germline V and J ends were trimmed by 0 bases and 6 bases, with 11 bases remaining between them. This CDR3 region has 15 residues. CDR1 is MRHNA and CDR2 is SNTAGT in the germline V gene. The DNA for the CDR3 is TGTGCCAGCAGTGACTCGTTGGGGGGCTCCGGGGAGCTGTTTTTT. Translating it yields CASSDSLGGSGELFF.

The J gene is TRBJ2-3, the V gene TRBV2; D is tentatively TRBD1 or TRBD2 (5 bases each). Trimming took off 6 bases at V and 3 bases at J, with 7 bases between the two ends. The germline gives CDR1 SNHLY, CDR2 FYNNEI. The CDR3 is 12 amino acids. CDR3 sequence: CASRGETDTQYF. The CDR3 DNA sequence: TGTGCCAGCAGAGGGGAGACAGATACGCAGTATTTT.

This chain links TRBV6-5 with TRBJ1-3; TRBD1 is a possible D gene (6 bases). V dropped 7 bases and J dropped 8 bases, with 18 bases sitting between them. Germline V gives CDR1 MNHEY, CDR2 SVGAGI. The CDR3 extends over 14 amino acids. CDR3 residues: CASKVDRIMDTIYF. Written as DNA, the CDR3 is TGTGCCAGCAAGGTTGACAGGATCATGGACACCATATATTTT.

The gene calls are TRBV18 and TRBJ2-3; D remains ambiguous. Looked up from germline, CDR1 is KGHSH and CDR2 is LQKENI. V was shortened by 0 bases and J by 1 base, with 5 bases between the two germline ends. This CDR3 is built from 14 residues. The CDR3 nucleotides read TGTGCCAGCTCACCACCGGCAGGCACAGATACGCAGTATTTT. Translating gives CASSPPAGTDTQYF.

The rearrangement links TRBV7-9 to TRBJ2-2; TRBD2 might be the D (7 bases). The CDR3 runs 16 residues. Germline loops: CDR1 SEHNR, CDR2 FQNEAQ (reference sequence). Trimming cost V 5 bases and J 4 bases, with 17 bases left between them. In DNA form, the CDR3 reads TGTGCCAGCAGCGGGCCGGGGGGCCCCTTCACCGGGGAGCTGTTTTTT. Its translation is CASSGPGGPFTGELFF.

This clone has only a few counts. The rearrangement links TRBV6-1 to TRBJ2-7; maybe TRBD1 (7 bases). The V end lost 1 base, the J end lost 4 bases, and 14 bases lay between the germline ends. Germline loops: CDR1 MNHNS, CDR2 SASEGT. This CDR3 comprises 15 residues. CDR3 bases: TGTGCCAGCAGTGAAGGGGCAGGGGGGTGGTACGAGCAGTACTTC. Translating gives CASSEGAGGWYEQYF.